The clone carrying this T cell receptor beta chain was found once. Some clones are missing from TCRdb's copy, which holds only in-frame ones; the method was immunoSEQ multiplex PCR. The sample lists about 130,000 clones; around nine tenths were seen once. The junction had 3 bases not matched to a gene; V was cut back by 6 bases and J by 1 base. The germline V gene has CDR1 SGHAT and CDR2 FQNNGV. The CDR3 extends over 15 amino acids. This entry comes from a study of blood T cell repertoires in COVID-19. V usage is TRBV11-2 and J usage is TRBJ2-7; 13 bases are a match to TRBD2. The sequencing input was peripheral blood. The clonotype was recovered from a woman in her 70s with COVID-19, enrolled during active disease. The CDR3 spells CASRTSGGTSYEQYF. CDR3 bases: TGTGCCAGCAGGACTAGCGGGGGGACGTCCTACGAGCAGTACTTC.